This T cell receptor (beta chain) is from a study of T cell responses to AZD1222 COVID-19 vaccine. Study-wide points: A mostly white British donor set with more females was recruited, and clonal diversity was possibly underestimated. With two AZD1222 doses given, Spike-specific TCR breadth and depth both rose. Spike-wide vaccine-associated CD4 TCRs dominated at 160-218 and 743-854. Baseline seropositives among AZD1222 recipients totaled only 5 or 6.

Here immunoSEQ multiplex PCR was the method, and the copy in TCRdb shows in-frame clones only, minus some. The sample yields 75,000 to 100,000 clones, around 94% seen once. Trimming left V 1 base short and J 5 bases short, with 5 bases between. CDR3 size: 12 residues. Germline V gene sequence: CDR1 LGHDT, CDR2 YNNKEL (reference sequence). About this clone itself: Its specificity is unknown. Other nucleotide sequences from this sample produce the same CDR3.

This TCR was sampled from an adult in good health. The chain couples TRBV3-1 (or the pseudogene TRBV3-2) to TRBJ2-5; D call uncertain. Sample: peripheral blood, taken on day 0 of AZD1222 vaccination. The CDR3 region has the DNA TGTGCCAGCAGCCAAGTTGGCGAGACCCAGTACTTC. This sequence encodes CASSQVGETQYF.